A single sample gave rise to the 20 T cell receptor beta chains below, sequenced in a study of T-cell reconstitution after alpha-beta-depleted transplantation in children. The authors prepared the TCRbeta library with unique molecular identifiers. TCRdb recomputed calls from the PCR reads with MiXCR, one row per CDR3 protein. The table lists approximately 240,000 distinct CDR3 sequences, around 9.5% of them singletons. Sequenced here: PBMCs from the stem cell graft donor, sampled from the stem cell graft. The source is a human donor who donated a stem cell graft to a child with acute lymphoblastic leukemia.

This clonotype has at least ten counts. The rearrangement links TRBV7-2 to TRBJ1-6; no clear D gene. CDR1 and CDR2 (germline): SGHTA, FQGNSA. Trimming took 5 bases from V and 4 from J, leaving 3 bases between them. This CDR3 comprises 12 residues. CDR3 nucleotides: TGTGCCAGCAGCGAGTATAATTCACCCCTCCACTTT. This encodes CASSEYNSPLHF. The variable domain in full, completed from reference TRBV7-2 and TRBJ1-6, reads GAGVSQSPSNKVTEKGKDVELRCDPISGHTALYWYRQSLGQGLEFLIYFQGNSAPDKSGLPSDRFSAERTGGSVSTLTIQRTQQEDSAVYLCASSEYNSPLHFGNGTRLTVT.

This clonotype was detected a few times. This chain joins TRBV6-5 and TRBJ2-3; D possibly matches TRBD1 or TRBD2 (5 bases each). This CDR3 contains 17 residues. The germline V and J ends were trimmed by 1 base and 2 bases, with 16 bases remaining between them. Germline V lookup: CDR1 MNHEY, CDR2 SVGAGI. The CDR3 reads CASSYFRPGTFTDTQYF. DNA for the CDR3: TGTGCCAGCAGTTACTTTCGACCGGGGACCTTCACAGATACGCAGTATTTT.

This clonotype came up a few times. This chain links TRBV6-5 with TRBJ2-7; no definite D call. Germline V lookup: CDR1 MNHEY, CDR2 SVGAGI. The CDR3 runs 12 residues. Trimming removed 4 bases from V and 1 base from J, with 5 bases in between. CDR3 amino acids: CASSSRSYEQYF. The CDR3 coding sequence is TGTGCCAGCAGTTCCCGTTCCTACGAGCAGTACTTC.

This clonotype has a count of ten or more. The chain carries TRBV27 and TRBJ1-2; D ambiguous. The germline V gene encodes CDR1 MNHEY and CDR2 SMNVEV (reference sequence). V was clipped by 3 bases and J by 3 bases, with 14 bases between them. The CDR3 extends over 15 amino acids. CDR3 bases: TGTGCCAGCAGTTTCGATGACACCTTTGACTATGGCTACACCTTC. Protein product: CASSFDDTFDYGYTF.

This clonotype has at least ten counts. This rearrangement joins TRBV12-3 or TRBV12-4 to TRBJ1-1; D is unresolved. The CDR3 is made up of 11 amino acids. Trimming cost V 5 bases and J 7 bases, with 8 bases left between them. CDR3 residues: CASSTGGEAFF. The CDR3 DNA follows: TGTGCCAGCAGTACCGGAGGTGAAGCTTTCTTT.

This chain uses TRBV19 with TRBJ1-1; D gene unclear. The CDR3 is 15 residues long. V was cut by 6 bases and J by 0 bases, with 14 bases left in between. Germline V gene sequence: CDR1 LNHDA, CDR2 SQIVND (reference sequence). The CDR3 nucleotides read TGTGCCAGTAGCCCAACCCCAGTGGTGAACACTGAAGCTTTCTTT. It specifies CASSPTPVVNTEAFF. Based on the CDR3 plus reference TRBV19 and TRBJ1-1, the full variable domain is DGGITQSPKYLFRKEGQNVTLSCEQNLNHDAMYWYRQDPGQGLRLIYYSQIVNDFQKGDIAEGYSVSREKKESFPLTVTSAQKNPTAFYLCASSPTPVVNTEAFFGQGTRLTVV.

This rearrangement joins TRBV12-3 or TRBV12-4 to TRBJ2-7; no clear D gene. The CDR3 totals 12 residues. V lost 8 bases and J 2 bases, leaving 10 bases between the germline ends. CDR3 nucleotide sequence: TGTGCCAGCCGGGTGGGCGCCTACGAGCAGTACTTC. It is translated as CASRVGAYEQYF.

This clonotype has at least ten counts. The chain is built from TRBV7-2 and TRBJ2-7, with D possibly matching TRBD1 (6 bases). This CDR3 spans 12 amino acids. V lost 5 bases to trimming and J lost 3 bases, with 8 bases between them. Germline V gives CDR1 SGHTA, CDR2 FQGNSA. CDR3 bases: TGTGCCAGCAGCACACAGGGCTACGAGCAGTACTTC. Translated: CASSTQGYEQYF.

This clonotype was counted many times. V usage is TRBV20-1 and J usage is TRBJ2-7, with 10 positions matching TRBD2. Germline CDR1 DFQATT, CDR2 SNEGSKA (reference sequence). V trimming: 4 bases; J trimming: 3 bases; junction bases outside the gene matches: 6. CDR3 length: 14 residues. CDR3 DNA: TGCAGTGCTACCGGACTAGCGGCTTTCTACGAGCAGTACTTC. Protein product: CSATGLAAFYEQYF.

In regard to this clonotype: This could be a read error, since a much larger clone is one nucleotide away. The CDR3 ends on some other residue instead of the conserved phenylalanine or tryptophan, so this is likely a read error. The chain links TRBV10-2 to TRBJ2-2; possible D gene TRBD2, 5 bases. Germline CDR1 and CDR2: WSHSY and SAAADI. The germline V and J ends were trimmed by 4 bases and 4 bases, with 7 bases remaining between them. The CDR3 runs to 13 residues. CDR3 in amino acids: CASSAGSTGELFY. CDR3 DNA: TGCGCCAGCAGTGCGGGGTCCACCGGGGAGCTGTTTTAT.

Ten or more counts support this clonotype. CDR3 sequence reads: CASSHDGLITEAFF. CDR3 nucleotides: TGTGCCAGCAGCCATGACGGACTGATCACTGAAGCTTTCTTT. The V call is TRBV12-3 or TRBV12-4, the J call TRBJ1-1; D is unresolved. V was pared by 6 bases and J by 4 bases, with 15 bases between. The CDR3 is made up of 14 amino acids.

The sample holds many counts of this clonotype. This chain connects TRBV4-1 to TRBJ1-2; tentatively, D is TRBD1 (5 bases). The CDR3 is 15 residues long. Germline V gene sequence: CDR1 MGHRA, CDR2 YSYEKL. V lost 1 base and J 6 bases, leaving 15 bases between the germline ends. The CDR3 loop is CASSQVRGGGDGYTF. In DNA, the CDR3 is TGCGCCAGCAGCCAAGTTCGGGGCGGGGGAGATGGCTACACCTTC.

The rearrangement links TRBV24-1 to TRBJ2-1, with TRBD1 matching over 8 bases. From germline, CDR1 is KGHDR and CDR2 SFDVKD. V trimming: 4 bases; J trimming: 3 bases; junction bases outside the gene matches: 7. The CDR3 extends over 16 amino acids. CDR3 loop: CATSESGQGFYNEQFF. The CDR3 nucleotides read TGTGCCACCAGTGAATCAGGACAGGGTTTCTACAATGAGCAGTTCTTC.

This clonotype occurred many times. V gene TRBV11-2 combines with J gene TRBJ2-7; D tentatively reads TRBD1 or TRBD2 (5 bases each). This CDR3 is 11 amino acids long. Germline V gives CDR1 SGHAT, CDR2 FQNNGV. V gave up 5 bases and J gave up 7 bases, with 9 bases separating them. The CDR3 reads CASSRGGEQYF. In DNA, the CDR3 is TGTGCCAGCAGCCGGGGCGGGGAGCAGTACTTC. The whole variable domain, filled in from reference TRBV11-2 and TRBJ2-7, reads EAGVAQSPRYKIIEKRQSVAFWCNPISGHATLYWYQQILGQGPKLLIQFQNNGVVDDSQLPKDRFSAERLKGVDSTLKIQPAKLEDSAVYLCASSRGGEQYFGPGTRLTVT.

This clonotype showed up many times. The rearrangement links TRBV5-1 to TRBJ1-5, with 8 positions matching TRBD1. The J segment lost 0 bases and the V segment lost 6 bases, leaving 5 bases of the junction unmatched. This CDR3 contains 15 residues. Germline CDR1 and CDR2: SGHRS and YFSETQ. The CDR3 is CASKQGTGSNQPQHF. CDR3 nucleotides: TGCGCCAGCAAACAAGGGACAGGTAGCAATCAGCCCCAGCATTTT.

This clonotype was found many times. Here the CDR3 reads CSARGTWTSNTGELFF. The CDR3 nucleotides read TGCAGTGCTAGAGGCACATGGACATCGAACACCGGGGAGCTGTTTTTT. The rearrangement joins TRBV20-1 to TRBJ2-2; maybe TRBD1 (5 bases). Germline V lookup: CDR1 DFQATT, CDR2 SNEGSKA (reference sequence). This CDR3 is built from 16 residues. V lost 1 base and J 0 bases, leaving 12 bases between the germline ends.

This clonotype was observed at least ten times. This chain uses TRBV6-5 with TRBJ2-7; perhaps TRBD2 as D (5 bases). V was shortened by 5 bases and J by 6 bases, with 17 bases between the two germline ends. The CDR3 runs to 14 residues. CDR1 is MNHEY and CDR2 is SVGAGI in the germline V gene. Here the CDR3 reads CASSLGRRTVEQYF. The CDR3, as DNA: TGTGCCAGCAGTCTGGGGAGACGGACCGTCGAGCAGTACTTC.

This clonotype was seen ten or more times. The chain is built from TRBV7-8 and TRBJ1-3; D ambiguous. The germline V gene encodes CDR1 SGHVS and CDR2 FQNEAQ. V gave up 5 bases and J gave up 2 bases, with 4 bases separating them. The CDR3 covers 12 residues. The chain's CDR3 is CASSPAGNTIYF. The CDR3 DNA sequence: TGTGCCAGCAGCCCCGCTGGAAACACCATATATTTT.

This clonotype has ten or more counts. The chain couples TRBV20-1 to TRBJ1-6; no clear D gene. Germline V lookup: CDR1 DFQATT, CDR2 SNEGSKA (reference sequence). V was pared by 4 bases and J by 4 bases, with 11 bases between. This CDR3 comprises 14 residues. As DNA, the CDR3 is TGCAGTGCTACCTCAAGCGAGTATAATTCACCCCTCCACTTT. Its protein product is CSATSSEYNSPLHF.

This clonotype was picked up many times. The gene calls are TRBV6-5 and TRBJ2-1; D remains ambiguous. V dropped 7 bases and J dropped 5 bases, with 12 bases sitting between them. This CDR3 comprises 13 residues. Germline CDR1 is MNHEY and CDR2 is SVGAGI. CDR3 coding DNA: TGTGCCAGCACCATGGACCTTAACAATGAGCAGTTCTTC. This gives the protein CASTMDLNNEQFF.